This T cell receptor beta chain was obtained from a study of T cell repertoires in ileal Crohn's disease. Study-wide background: Every patient was operated on for stricturing (roughly 61%) or penetrating (39%) complications.

In the case of this clone: What it binds is unknown.

The assay was immunoSEQ multiplex PCR, and TCRdb's table has in-frame clones only and misses some. The sample lists 15,000 to 20,000 clones, around 93% occurring once. Regarding the study as a whole: Clonality above 26.8% at surgery always came with endoscopic recurrence. Compared with non-smokers, active smokers at surgery showed more clonal expansions.

This clonotype was obtained from an adult with Crohn's disease. The sample comprised ileal tissue.

The CDR3 sequence is CASSLFNINTGELFF. For the CDR3, the DNA is TGCGCCAGCAGCTTGTTCAACATAAACACCGGGGAGCTGTTTTTT. V and J are TRBV5-1 and TRBJ2-2; D gene uncertain. Germline assignment: CDR1 SGHRS and CDR2 YFSETQ. V gave up 1 base and J gave up 2 bases, with 9 bases separating them. This CDR3 is 15 amino acids long.